The rows below give T cell receptor beta chains drawn from one sample of a study of T cell changes during pregnancy in multiple sclerosis. TCRdb's copy holds only in-frame clones and misses some; the assay was immunoSEQ multiplex PCR. Here the sample spans 25,000 to 35,000 clones, around 94% being singletons. The material sequenced was CD8+ T cells from peripheral blood mononuclear cells, taken before pregnancy. The receptors derive from a female donor with multiple sclerosis, enrolled in a pregnancy study. Each CDR3 is given with its conserved first and last residue. Fields, in order: CDR3 length, D gene, J gene, V gene, clone size, CDR3 protein, CDR3 DNA. The D gene is left open where the match is weak. Clone size, where shown, is once, few, many, or a class for clones that have expanded.

11 | . | TRBJ2-1 | TRBV11-3 | . | CASSPRDWCFF | TGTGCCAGCAGCCCGCGGGACTGGTGTTTCTTC
13 | . | TRBJ1-1 | TRBV27 | . | CASSLGAYTEAFF | TGTGCCAGCAGTTTAGGGGCCTACACTGAAGCTTTCTTT
13 | TRBD1 | TRBJ1-2 | TRBV29-1 | . | CSVPTQGAQGYTF | TGCAGCGTTCCCACACAGGGGGCGCAGGGCTACACCTTC
15 | . | TRBJ1-6 | TRBV4-1 | . | CASSQEAGYNSPLHF | TGCGCCAGCAGCCAAGAGGCAGGTTATAATTCACCCCTCCACTTT
14 | . | TRBJ1-6 | TRBV6-6 | . | CASSYSQYNSPLHF | TGTGCCAGCAGTTACTCCCAGTATAATTCACCCCTCCACTTT
14 | TRBD2 | TRBJ2-7 | TRBV19 | . | CASSIAGEGYEQYF | TGTGCCAGTAGTATTGCGGGGGAAGGATACGAGCAGTACTTC
13 | TRBD1 | TRBJ1-1 | TRBV4-1 | . | CASSQTGLAEAFF | TGCGCCAGCAGCCAGACAGGGTTAGCTGAAGCTTTCTTT
14 | TRBD2 | TRBJ2-1 | TRBV4-3 | . | CASSQERLAGEQFF | TGCGCCAGCAGCCAAGAGCGCCTAGCGGGGGAGCAGTTCTTC
14 | TRBD2 | TRBJ2-7 | TRBV27 | medium-sized | CASSSGLAYNEQYF | TGTGCCAGCAGTTCGGGACTAGCGTACAACGAGCAGTACTTC
13 | . | TRBJ1-1 | TRBV5-1 | . | CASSLSRNTEAFF | TGCGCCAGCAGCCTTTCCAGGAACACTGAAGCTTTCTTT
13 | . | TRBJ2-7 | TRBV2 | . | CASSGSRAYEQYF | TGTGCCAGCAGTGGTAGCAGAGCCTACGAGCAGTACTTC
11 | . | TRBJ2-1 | TRBV12-5 | . | CASALYNEQFF | TGTGCTAGTGCCCTCTACAATGAGCAGTTCTTC
15 | TRBD1 | TRBJ1-5 | TRBV27 | few | CASSARTGVNEPQHF | TGTGCCAGCAGTGCCCGGACAGGGGTAAATGAGCCCCAGCATTTT
15 | TRBD1 | TRBJ2-7 | TRBV27 | . | CASSLYVPTGDEQYF | TGTGCCAGCAGTTTATACGTCCCCACAGGGGACGAGCAGTACTTC
8 | . | TRBJ2-1 | TRBV28 | . | CAEGEQFF | TGTGCCGAGGGCGAGCAGTTCTTC